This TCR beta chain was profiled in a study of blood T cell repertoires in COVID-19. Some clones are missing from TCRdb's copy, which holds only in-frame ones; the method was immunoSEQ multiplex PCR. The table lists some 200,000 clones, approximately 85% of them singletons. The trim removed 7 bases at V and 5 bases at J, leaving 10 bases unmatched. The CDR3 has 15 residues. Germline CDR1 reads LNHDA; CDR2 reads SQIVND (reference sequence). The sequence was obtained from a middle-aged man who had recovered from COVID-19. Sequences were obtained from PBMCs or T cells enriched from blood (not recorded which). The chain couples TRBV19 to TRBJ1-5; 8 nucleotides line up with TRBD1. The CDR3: CASNSLTGGDQPQHF. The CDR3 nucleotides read TGTGCCAGTAACTCTCTCACAGGGGGTGATCAGCCCCAGCATTTT.